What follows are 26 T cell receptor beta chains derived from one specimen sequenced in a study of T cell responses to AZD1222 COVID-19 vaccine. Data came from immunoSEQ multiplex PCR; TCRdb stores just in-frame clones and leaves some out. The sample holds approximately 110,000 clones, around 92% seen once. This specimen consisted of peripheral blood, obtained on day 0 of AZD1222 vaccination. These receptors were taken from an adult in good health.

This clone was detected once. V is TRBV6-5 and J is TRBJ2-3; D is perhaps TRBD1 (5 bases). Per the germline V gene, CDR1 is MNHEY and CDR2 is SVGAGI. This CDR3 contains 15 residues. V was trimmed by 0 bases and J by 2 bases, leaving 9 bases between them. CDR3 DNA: TGTGCCAGCAGTTACTCAAGGGGTCCCACAGATACGCAGTATTTT. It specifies CASSYSRGPTDTQYF.

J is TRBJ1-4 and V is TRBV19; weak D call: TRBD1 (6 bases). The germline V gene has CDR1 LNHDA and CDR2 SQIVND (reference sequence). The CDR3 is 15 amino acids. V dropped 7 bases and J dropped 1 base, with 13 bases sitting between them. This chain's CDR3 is CASTTGMGTNEKLFF. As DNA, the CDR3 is TGTGCCAGTACCACAGGGATGGGAACTAATGAAAAACTGTTTTTT. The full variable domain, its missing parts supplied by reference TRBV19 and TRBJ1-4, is DGGITQSPKYLFRKEGQNVTLSCEQNLNHDAMYWYRQDPGQGLRLIYYSQIVNDFQKGDIAEGYSVSREKKESFPLTVTSAQKNPTAFYLCASTTGMGTNEKLFFGSGTQLSVL.

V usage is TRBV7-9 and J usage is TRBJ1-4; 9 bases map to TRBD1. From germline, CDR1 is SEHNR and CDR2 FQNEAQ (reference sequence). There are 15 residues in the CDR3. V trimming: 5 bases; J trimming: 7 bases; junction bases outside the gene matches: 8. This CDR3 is CASSQTGQGSEKLFF. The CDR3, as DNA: TGTGCCAGCAGCCAAACCGGACAGGGGTCTGAAAAACTGTTTTTT.

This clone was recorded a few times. This CDR3 is CASSRQGGYEQYF. The CDR3, as DNA: TGTGCCAGCAGCCGACAGGGGGGCTACGAGCAGTACTTC. The chain joins TRBV3-1 (or the pseudogene TRBV3-2) to TRBJ2-7; 9 bases map to TRBD1. The junction had 1 base not matched to a gene; V was cut back by 4 bases and J by 3 bases. Germline CDR1 reads LGHDT; CDR2 reads YNNKEL (reference sequence). The CDR3 sequence is 13 residues long.

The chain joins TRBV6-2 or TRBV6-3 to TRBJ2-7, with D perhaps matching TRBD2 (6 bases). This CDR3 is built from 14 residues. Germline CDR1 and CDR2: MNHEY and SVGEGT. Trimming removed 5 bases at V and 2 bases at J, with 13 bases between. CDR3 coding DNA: TGTGCCAGCAGTCGGAGGGGCAGCCCCTACGAGCAGTACTTC. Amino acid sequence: CASSRRGSPYEQYF.

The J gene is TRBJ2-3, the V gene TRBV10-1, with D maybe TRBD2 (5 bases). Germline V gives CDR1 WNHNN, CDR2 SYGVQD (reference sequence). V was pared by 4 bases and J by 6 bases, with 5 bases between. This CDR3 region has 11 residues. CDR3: CASSASDTQYF. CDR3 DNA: TGCGCCAGCAGTGCTAGCGATACGCAGTATTTT.

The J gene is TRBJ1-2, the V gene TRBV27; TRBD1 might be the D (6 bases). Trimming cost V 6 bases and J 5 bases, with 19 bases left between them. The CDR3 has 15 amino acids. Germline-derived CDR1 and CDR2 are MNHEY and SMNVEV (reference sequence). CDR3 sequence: CASRVTGDRSYGYTF. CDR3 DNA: TGTGCCAGCAGGGTGACAGGTGACCGGTCTTATGGCTACACCTTC.

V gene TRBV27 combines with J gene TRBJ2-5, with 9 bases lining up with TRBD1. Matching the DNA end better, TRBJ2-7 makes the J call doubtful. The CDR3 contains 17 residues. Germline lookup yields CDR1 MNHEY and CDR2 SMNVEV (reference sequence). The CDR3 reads CASSLGTGTGSIYEQYF. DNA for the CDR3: TGTGCCAGCAGTTTAGGGACCGGGACAGGGTCCATCTACGAGCAGTACTTC.

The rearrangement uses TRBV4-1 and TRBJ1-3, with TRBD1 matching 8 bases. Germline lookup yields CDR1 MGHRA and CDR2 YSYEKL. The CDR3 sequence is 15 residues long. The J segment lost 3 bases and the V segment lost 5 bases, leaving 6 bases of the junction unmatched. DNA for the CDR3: TGCGCCAGCAGCTCAGGGGGCGCGGTTGGAAACACCATATATTTT. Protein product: CASSSGGAVGNTIYF.

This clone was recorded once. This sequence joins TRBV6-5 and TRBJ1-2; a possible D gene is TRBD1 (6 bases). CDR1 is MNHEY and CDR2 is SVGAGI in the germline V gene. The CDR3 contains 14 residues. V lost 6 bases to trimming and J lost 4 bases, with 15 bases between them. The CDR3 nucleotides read TGTGCCAGCAGAAAGGGGGTTCCGGGCTATGGCTACACCTTC. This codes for CASRKGVPGYGYTF.

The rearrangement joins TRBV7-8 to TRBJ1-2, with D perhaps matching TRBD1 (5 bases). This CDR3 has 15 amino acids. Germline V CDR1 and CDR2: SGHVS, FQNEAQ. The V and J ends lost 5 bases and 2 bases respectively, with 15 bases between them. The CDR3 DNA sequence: TGTGCCAGCAGCGACCGGGGAGGGGCCAACTATGGCTACACCTTC. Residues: CASSDRGGANYGYTF.

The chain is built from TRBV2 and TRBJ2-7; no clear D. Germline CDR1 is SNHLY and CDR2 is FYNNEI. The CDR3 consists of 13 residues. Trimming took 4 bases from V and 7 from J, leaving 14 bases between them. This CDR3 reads CASSVDAFAEQYF. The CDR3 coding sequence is TGTGCCAGCAGTGTAGACGCATTCGCTGAGCAGTACTTC.

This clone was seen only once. Written as DNA, the CDR3 is TGTGCCAGCAGTTACTCAAGGCCAGCGCTTGGGGAGACCCAGTACTTC. This sequence encodes CASSYSRPALGETQYF. The chain has TRBV6-5 and TRBJ2-5; D uncertain. Trimming removed 0 bases at V and 5 bases at J, with 16 bases between. The CDR3 length is 16 residues. The germline V gene encodes CDR1 MNHEY and CDR2 SVGAGI.

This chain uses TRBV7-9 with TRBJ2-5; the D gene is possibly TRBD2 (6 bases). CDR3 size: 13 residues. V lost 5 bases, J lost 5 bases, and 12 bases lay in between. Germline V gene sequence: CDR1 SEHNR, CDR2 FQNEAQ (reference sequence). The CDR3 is CASSPGTRETQYF. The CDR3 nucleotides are TGTGCCAGCAGCCCCGGGACTCGGGAGACCCAGTACTTC.

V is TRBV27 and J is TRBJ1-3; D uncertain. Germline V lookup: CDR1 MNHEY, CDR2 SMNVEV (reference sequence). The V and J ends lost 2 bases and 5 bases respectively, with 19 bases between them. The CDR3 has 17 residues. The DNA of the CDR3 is TGTGCCAGCAGTTTAACATGGGAGGGAATAACACGAAACACCATATATTTT. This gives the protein CASSLTWEGITRNTIYF.

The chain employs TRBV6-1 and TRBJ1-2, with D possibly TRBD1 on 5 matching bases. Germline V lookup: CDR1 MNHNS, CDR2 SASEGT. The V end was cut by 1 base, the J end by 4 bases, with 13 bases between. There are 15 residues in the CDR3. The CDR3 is CASSEGQKGPYGYTF. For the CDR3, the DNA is TGTGCCAGCAGTGAAGGGCAAAAGGGGCCCTATGGCTACACCTTC.

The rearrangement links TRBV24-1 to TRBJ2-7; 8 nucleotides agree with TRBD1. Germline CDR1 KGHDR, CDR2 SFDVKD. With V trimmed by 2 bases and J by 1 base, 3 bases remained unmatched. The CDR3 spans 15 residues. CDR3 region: CATSDSRTGSYEQYF. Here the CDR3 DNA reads TGTGCCACCAGTGATTCCAGGACAGGGTCCTACGAGCAGTACTTC.

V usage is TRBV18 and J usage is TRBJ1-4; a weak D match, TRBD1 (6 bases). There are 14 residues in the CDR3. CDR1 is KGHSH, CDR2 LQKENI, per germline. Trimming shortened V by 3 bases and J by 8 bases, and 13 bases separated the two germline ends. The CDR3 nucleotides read TGTGCCAGCTCACCTGCCAGGGGCGGAGAAAAACTGTTTTTT. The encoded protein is CASSPARGGEKLFF. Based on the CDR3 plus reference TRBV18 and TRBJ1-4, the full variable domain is NAGVMQNPRHLVRRRGQEARLRCSPMKGHSHVYWYRQLPEEGLKFMVYLQKENIIDESGMPKERFSAEFPKEGPSILRIQQVVRGDSAAYFCASSPARGGEKLFFGSGTQLSVL.

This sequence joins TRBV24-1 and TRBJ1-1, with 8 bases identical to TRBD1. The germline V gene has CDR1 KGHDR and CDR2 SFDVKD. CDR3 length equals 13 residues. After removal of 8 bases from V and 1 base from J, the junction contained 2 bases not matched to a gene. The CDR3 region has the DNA TGTGCCACCAAGACAGGGGAGAACACTGAAGCTTTCTTT. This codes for CATKTGENTEAFF.

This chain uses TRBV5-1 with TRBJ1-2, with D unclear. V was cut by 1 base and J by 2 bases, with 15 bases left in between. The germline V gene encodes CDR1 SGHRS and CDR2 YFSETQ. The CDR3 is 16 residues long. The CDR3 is CASSLQSASANYGYTF. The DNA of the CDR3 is TGCGCCAGCAGCTTGCAGTCGGCCTCAGCAAACTATGGCTACACCTTC.

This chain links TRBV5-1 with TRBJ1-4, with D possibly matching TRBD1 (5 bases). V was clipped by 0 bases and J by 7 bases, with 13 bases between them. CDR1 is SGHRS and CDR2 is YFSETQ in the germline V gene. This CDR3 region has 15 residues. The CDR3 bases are TGCGCCAGCAGCTTGGTTGTAGGGGCTGGTGAAAAACTGTTTTTT. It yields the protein CASSLVVGAGEKLFF.

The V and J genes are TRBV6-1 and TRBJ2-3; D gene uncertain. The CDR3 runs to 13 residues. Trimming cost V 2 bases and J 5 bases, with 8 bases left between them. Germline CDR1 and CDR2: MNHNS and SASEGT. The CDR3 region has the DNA TGTGCCAGCAGTGAAAGCAGAGGAGATACGCAGTATTTT. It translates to CASSESRGDTQYF.

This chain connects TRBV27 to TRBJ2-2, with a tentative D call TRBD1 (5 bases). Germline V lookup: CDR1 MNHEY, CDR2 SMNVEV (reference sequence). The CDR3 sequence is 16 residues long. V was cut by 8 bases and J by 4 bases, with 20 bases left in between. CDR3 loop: CASCPLFQGTTGELFF. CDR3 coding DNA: TGTGCCAGCTGTCCACTATTCCAGGGTACCACCGGGGAGCTGTTTTTT.

Here the CDR3 reads CASSRGVGYEQYF. The CDR3 DNA sequence: TGTGCCAGCTCCCGGGGGGTAGGCTACGAGCAGTACTTC. The chain carries TRBV18 and TRBJ2-7; TRBD2 agrees at 7 bases. V was pared by 6 bases and J by 3 bases, with 5 bases of the junction left unmatched. CDR1 is KGHSH and CDR2 is LQKENI in the germline V gene. This CDR3 is built from 13 residues. The full variable domain, rest sourced from reference TRBV18 and TRBJ2-7, is NAGVMQNPRHLVRRRGQEARLRCSPMKGHSHVYWYRQLPEEGLKFMVYLQKENIIDESGMPKERFSAEFPKEGPSILRIQQVVRGDSAAYFCASSRGVGYEQYFGPGTRLTVT.

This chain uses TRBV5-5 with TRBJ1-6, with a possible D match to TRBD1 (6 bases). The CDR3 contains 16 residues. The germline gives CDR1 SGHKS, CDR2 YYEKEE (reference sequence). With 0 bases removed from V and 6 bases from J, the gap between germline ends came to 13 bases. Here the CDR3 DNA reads TGTGCCAGCAGCTTGGATCCAGGGGTTAGTAATTCACCCCTCCACTTT. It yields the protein CASSLDPGVSNSPLHF.

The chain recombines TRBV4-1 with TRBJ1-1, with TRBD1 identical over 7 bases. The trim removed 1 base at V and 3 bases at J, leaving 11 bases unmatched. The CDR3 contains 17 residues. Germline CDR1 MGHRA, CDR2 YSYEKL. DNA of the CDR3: TGCGCCAGCAGCCAAGTTGACATGGGACAGACTTACACTGAAGCTTTCTTT. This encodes CASSQVDMGQTYTEAFF.